In its sample, the clone carrying this T cell receptor (beta chain) was seen many times. The antigen remains undetermined. This entry is derived from a study of neurological immune-mediated disorders. CD4+ or CD8+ T cells at a count of some 1 million served as input for the sorted libraries. Points from the study as a whole: Phylogenetic grouping placed 18 of 34 multiple sclerosis patients' repertoires in one related-CDR3 cluster, a possible signature.

A 10-nucleotide random UMI tagged transcripts in template-switch 5'RACE cDNA synthesis. TCRdb redid the calling of the 5' RACE reads with MiXCR, one entry per CDR3 protein. In the table there are tens of thousands of distinct CDR3 sequences, approximately 5.8% of which are singletons. Sequencing used CD4+ T cells from blood. This sequence originates from a woman under 30 with multiple sclerosis.

The DNA of the CDR3 is TGCAGCGCGGGACAGACGAACACCGGGGAGCTGTTTTTT. This translates into CSAGQTNTGELFF. This rearrangement joins TRBV29-1 to TRBJ2-2; TRBD1 agrees at 7 bases. The length of the CDR3 is 13 residues. With V trimmed by 7 bases and J by 0 bases, 2 bases remained unmatched. Germline loops: CDR1 SQVTM, CDR2 ANQGSEA.